This T cell receptor beta chain was captured by sequencing in a study of vaccination effects on CD4 cells after COVID-19. Study-level information: Participants got two doses of BNT162b2 or mRNA-1273 vaccine. Study-wide results and caveats: At late timepoints after vaccination, vaccine- and infection-induced clones shrank markedly. Missing from the study were early post-infection timepoints, and its convalescent patients were few.

V was clipped by 1 base and J by 3 bases, with 6 bases between them. The length of the CDR3 is 14 residues. Germline V gives CDR1 LGHDT, CDR2 YNNKEL (reference sequence). In the ViraFEST assay, antigen-specific CD4+ clonotypes were identified by expansion after peptide-pool stimulation. CD4+ T cells were isolated after around 10 days of culture. The vaccine recipients had no prior SARS-CoV-2 infection, with negative nucleocapsid antibodies. Half-medium replacement with IL-2 medium occurred on days 3 and 7. Profiled with immunoSEQ multiplex PCR; TCRdb holds only in-frame clones, not every one. The table includes about 41,000 clones, 70% detected once. This clone was observed a handful of times. The antigen remains undetermined.

The specimen was CD4+ T cells from PBMCs cultured with HCoV-OC43 spike peptides, collected before COVID-19 vaccination. The sample's subset: HCoV-OC43 spike overlapping peptide pool stimulation. The clonotype originates from a human donor who received a COVID-19 vaccine. The rearrangement uses TRBV3-1 (or the pseudogene TRBV3-2) and TRBJ1-4; D might be TRBD1 (5 bases). The CDR3 loop reads CASSQGGANEKLFF. The CDR3 nucleotides read TGTGCCAGCAGCCAAGGGGGGGCTAATGAAAAACTGTTTTTT.